The T cell receptor (beta chain) described here comes from a study of T-cell reconstitution after alpha-beta-depleted transplantation in children. Unique molecular identifiers tagged the TCRbeta library. Each CDR3 protein gets one entry after TCRdb re-called the PCR reads with MiXCR. The data show 750,000 to 950,000 distinct CDR3 sequences, with 15% to 20% seen just once and about 4.6% held by the top ten. This clonotype was counted between two and nine times. Germline-derived CDR1 and CDR2 are DFQATT and SNEGSKA (reference sequence). V lost 1 base, J lost 2 bases, and 5 bases stayed unmatched. The CDR3 is 14 amino acids.

This clonotype was obtained from a male patient under 18 who had a stem cell transplant for acute lymphoblastic leukemia, so the T cells may come from the graft donor. The chain employs TRBV20-1 and TRBJ2-7; 7 nucleotides line up with TRBD1. The sequences come from PBMCs, mostly from graft donor cells, collected 360 days after TCRalphabeta/CD19-depleted stem cell transplant. The CDR3 here is CSARVSGQTYEQYF. The CDR3 DNA sequence: TGCAGTGCTAGAGTTTCGGGACAGACCTACGAGCAGTACTTC.